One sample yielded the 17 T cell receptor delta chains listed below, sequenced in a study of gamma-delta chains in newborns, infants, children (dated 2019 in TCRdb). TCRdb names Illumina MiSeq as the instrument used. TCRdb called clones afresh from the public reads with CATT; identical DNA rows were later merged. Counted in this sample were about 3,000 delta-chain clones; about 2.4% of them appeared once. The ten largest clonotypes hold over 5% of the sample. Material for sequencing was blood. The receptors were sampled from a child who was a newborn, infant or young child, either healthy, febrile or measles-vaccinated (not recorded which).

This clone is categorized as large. The CDR3 DNA is TGTGCCTGTGACACCACCGCTCGATCCTGGGACACCCGACAGATGTTTTTC. Its protein is CACDTTARSWDTRQMFF. The chain links TRDV2 to TRDJ3; D is unclear. The CDR3 is made up of 17 amino acids. The germline V gene has CDR1 GEAIGNYY and CDR2 EKD. Trimming cost V 0 bases and J 1 base, with 9 bases left between them.

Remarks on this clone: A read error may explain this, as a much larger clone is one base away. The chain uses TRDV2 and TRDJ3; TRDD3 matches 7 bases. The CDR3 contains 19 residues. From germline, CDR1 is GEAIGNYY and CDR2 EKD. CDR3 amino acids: CACDTLGAQSSWDTRQTFF. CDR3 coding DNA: TGTGCCTGTGACACGCTGGGGGCTCAAAGCTCCTGGGACACCCGACAGACGTTTTTC.

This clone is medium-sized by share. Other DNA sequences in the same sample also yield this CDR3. CDR3 DNA sequence: TGTGCCTGTGACAGACTGGGGGATACTGACACCGATAAACTCATCTTT. Translated, it gives CACDRLGDTDTDKLIF. The V and J genes are TRDV2 and TRDJ1; 12 nucleotides align to TRDD3. Germline lookup yields CDR1 GEAIGNYY and CDR2 EKD. V gave up 2 bases and J gave up 0 bases; unmatched junction bases: 3. The CDR3 length is 16 residues.

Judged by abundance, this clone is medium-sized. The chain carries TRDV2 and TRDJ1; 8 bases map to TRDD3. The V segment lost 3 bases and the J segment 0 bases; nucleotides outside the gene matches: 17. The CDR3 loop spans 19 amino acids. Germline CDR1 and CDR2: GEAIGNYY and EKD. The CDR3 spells CACDSLSAQLGANTDKLIF. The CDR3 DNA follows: TGTGCCTGTGACTCCCTGTCCGCTCAACTGGGGGCCAACACCGATAAACTCATCTTT.

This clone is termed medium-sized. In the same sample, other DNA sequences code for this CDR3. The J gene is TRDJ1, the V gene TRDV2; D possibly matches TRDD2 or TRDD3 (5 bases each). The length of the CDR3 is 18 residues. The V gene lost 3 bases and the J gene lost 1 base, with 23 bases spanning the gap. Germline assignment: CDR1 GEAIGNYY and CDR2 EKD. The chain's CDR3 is CACDPLPMGTRGTDKLIF. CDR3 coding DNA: TGTGCCTGTGACCCCCTACCTATGGGGACCCGTGGCACCGATAAACTCATCTTT.

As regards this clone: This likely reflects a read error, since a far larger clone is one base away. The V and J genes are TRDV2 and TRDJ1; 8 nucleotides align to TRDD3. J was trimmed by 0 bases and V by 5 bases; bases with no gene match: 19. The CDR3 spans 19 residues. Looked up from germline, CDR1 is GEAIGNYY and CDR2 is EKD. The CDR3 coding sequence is TGTGCCTGTGGCCCAGTTTCGGCCCCTGGGGGAGATTACACCGATAAACTCATCTTT. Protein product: CACGPVSAPGGDYTDKLIF.

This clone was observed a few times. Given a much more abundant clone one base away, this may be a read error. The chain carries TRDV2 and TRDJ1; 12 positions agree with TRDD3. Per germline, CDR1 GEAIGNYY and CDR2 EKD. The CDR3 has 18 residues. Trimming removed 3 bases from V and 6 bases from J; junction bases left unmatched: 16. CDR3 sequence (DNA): TGTGCCTGTGACCCCGTTTCTGCTGGGGGATACGGACCCAATAAACTCATCTTT. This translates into CACDPVSAGGYGPNKLIF.

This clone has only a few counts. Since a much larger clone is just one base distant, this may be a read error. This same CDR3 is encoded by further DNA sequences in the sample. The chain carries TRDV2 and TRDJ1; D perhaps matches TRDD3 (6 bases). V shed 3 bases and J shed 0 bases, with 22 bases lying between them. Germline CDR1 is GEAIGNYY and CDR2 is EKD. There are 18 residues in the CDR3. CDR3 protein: CACDPLLGDTPYTDKLIF. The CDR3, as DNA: TGTGCCTGTGACCCCTTACTGGGAGATACGCCGTACACCGATAAACTCATCTTT.

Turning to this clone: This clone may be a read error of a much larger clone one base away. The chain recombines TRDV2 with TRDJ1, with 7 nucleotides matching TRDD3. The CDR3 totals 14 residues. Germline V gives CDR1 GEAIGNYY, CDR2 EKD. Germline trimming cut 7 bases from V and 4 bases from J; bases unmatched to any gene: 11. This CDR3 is CACDLLGNGDKLIF. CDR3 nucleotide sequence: TGTGCCTGCGACTTACTGGGGAATGGCGATAAACTCATCTTT.

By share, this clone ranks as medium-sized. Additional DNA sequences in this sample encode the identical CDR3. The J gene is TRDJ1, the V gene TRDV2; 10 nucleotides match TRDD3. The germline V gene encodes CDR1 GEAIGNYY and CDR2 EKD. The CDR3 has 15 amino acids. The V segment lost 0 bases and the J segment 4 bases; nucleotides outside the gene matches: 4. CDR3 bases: TGTGCCTGTGACACCTTGGGGGATACTCGCGATAAACTCATCTTT. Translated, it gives CACDTLGDTRDKLIF.

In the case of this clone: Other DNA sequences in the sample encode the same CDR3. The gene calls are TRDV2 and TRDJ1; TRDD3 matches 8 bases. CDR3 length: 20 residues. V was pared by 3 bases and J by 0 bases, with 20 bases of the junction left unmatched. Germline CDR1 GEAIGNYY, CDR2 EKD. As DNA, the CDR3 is TGTGCCTGTGACCCGTTAAGTCCGGTGGATGGGGGATCGTACACCGATAAACTCATCTTT. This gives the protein CACDPLSPVDGGSYTDKLIF.

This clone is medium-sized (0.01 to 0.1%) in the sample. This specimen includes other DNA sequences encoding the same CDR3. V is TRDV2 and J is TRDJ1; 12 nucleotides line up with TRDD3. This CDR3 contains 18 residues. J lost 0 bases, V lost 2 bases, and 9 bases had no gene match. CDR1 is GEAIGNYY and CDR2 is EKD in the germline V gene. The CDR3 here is CACDKLGDTAEYTDKLIF. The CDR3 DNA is TGTGCCTGTGACAAACTGGGGGATACTGCCGAGTACACCGATAAACTCATCTTT.

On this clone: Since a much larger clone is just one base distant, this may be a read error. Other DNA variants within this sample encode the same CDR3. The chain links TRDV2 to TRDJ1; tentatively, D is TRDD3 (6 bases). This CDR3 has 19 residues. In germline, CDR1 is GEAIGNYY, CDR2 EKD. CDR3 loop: CACDTLTHAGDPYTDKLIF. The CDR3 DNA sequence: TGCGCCTGTGACACCTTAACTCACGCGGGGGACCCCTACACCGATAAACTCATCTTT.

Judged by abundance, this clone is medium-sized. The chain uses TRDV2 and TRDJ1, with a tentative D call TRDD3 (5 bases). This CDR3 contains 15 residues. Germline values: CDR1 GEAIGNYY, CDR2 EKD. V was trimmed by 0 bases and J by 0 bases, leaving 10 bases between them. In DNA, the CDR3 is TGTGCCTGTGACACCGTGGGGTCGTACACCGATAAACTCATCTTT. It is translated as CACDTVGSYTDKLIF.

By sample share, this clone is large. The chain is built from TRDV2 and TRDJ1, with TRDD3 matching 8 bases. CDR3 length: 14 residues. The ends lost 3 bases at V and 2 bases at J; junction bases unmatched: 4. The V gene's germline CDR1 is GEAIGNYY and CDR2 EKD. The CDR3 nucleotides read TGTGCCTGTGACCGACTGGGGGTTACCGATAAACTCATCTTT. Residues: CACDRLGVTDKLIF.

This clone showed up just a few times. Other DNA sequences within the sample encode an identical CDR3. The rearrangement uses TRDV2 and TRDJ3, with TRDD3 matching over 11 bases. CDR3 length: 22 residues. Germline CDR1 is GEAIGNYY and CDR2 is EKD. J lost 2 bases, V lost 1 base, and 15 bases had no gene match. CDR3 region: CACDTLDTLGDTHTWDTRQMFF. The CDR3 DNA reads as TGTGCCTGTGACACTCTGGACACCCTGGGGGATACACACACCTGGGACACCCGACAGATGTTTTTC.

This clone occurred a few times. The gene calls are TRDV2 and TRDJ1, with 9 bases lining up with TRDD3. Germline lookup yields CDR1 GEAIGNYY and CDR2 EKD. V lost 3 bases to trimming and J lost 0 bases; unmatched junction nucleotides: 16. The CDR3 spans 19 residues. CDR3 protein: CACDSLLGDRMGYTDKLIF. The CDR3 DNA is TGTGCCTGTGACTCCCTACTGGGGGACCGGATGGGGTACACCGATAAACTCATCTTT.